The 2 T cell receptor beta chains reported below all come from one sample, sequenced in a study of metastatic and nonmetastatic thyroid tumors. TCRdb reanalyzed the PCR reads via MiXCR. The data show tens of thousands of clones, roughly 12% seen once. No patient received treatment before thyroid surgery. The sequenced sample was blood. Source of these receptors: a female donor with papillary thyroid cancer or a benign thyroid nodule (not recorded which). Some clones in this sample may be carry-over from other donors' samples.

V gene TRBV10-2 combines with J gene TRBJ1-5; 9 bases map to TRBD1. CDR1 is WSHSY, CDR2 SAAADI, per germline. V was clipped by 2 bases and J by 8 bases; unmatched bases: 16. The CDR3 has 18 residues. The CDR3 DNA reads TGCGCCAGCAGTGAGGCCTACAGGGACAGGGCGGGTCAGAAGCCCCAGCATTTT. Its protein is CASSEAYRDRAGQKPQHF.

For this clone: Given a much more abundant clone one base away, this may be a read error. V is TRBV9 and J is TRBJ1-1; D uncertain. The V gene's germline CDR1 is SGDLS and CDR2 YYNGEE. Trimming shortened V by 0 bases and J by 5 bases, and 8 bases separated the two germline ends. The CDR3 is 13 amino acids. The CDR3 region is CASSVDMATEAFF. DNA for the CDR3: TGTGCCAGCAGCGTAGACATGGCGACTGAAGCTTTCTTT.